The next 2 T cell receptor beta chains were all read from a single sample in a study of T cells in Graves' hyperthyroidism and ophthalmopathy. Amplification targeted TCR beta CDR3 regions from RNA transcripts. The primer set for the first-round RT-PCR of the TCR CDR3 was HTBI. From the multiplex PCR reads, TCRdb called clonotypes with MiXCR, one entry per CDR3 protein. Among approximately 300,000 distinct CDR3 sequences listed, roughly 19% were seen once. Sequenced sample: blood. Receptors were obtained from a man aged 45-65 years with Graves' ophthalmopathy.

In this sample, this clonotype turned up many times. The chain carries TRBV30 and TRBJ1-1; D is possibly TRBD1 (6 bases). The germline CDR1 and CDR2 sequences are GTSNPN and SVGIG (reference sequence). V shed 1 base and J shed 0 bases, with 12 bases lying between them. There are 15 residues in the CDR3. The CDR3 loop reads CAWSEYRAMNTEAFF. CDR3 bases: TGTGCCTGGAGTGAGTACAGGGCGATGAACACTGAAGCTTTCTTT.

This clonotype occurred a few times. This rearrangement joins TRBV9 to TRBJ1-2; possible D gene TRBD1, 6 bases. V gave up 4 bases and J gave up 0 bases, with 13 bases separating them. The CDR3 is made up of 15 amino acids. CDR1 is SGDLS and CDR2 is YYNGEE in the germline V gene. CDR3 amino acids: CASSLVQGTNYGYTF. The CDR3 DNA reads TGTGCCAGCAGCCTGGTACAGGGTACTAACTATGGCTACACCTTC. Full variable domain (rest looked up from reference TRBV9 and TRBJ1-2): DSGVTQTPKHLITATGQRVTLRCSPRSGDLSVYWYQQSLDQGLQFLIQYYNGEERAKGNILERFSAQQFPDLHSELNLSSLELGDSALYFCASSLVQGTNYGYTFGSGTRLTVV.